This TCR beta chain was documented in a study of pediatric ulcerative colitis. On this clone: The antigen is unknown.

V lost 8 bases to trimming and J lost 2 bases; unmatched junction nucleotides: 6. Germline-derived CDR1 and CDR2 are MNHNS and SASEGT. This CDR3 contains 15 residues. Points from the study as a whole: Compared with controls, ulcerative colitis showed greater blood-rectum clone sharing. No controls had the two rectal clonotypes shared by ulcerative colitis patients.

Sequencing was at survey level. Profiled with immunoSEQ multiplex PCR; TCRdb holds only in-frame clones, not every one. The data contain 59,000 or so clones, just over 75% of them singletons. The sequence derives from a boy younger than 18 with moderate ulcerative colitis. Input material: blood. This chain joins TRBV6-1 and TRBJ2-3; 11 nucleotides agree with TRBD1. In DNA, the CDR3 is TGTGCCAGCGGGGGACAGGGGGACCCCACAGATACGCAGTATTTT. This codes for CASGGQGDPTDTQYF.